These T cell receptor beta chains were read from a single sample in a study of CD8+ T cells in alopecia areata. Repertoires were generated with immunoSEQ multiplex PCR, while TCRdb's copy carries only in-frame clones and drops some. The sample shows about 270,000 clones, 60% of them seen only once. The sample was CD4+ T cells sorted from blood, taken around week 54, from a patient treated with tofacitinib. The receptors come from a human donor with alopecia areata. The CDR3 runs from the conserved cysteine through the conserved F or W. Clone size is stated in some rows and not others, as once, few, many or a class when expanded.

CDR3 protein: CAWSVVPQETQYF; CDR3 length: 13; clone size: few; J gene: TRBJ2-5; V gene: TRBV30
CDR3 protein: CATAETGNGYTF; CDR3 length: 12; clone size: .; J gene: TRBJ1-2; V gene: TRBV15
CDR3 protein: CASSPSGDSYNEQFF; CDR3 length: 15; clone size: .; J gene: TRBJ2-1; V gene: TRBV5-4
CDR3 protein: CASSSERLGGYTF; CDR3 length: 13; clone size: .; J gene: TRBJ1-2; V gene: TRBV28
CDR3 protein: CASSPTGSQGDIQYF; CDR3 length: 15; clone size: few; J gene: TRBJ2-4; V gene: TRBV5-1
CDR3 protein: CSVVNRGEQYF; CDR3 length: 11; clone size: .; J gene: TRBJ2-7; V gene: TRBV29-1
CDR3 protein: CSGTSNTEAFF; CDR3 length: 11; clone size: .; J gene: TRBJ1-1; V gene: TRBV29-1
CDR3 protein: CAWSSSTDTQYF; CDR3 length: 12; clone size: once; J gene: TRBJ2-3; V gene: TRBV30
CDR3 protein: CASSLQAQETQYF; CDR3 length: 13; clone size: .; J gene: TRBJ2-5; V gene: TRBV4-2
CDR3 protein: CSARFGQPQHF; CDR3 length: 11; clone size: .; J gene: TRBJ1-5; V gene: TRBV20-1
CDR3 protein: CASSLGGSNYGYTF; CDR3 length: 14; clone size: many; J gene: TRBJ1-2; V gene: TRBV7-2
CDR3 protein: CAWSTGTGELFF; CDR3 length: 12; clone size: few; J gene: TRBJ2-2; V gene: TRBV30
CDR3 protein: CASSFGGVGQPQHF; CDR3 length: 14; clone size: .; J gene: TRBJ1-5; V gene: TRBV7-2
CDR3 protein: CAAGGNEETQYF; CDR3 length: 12; clone size: .; J gene: TRBJ2-5; V gene: TRBV7-9
CDR3 protein: CASSLSHGTYEQYF; CDR3 length: 14; clone size: .; J gene: TRBJ2-7; V gene: TRBV27
CDR3 protein: CSVGGGHNYGYTF; CDR3 length: 13; clone size: .; J gene: TRBJ1-2; V gene: TRBV29-1
CDR3 protein: CSVGTGTEAFF; CDR3 length: 11; clone size: .; J gene: TRBJ1-1; V gene: TRBV29-1
CDR3 protein: CASSEATGQQNTEAFF; CDR3 length: 16; clone size: few; J gene: TRBJ1-1; V gene: TRBV2
CDR3 protein: CASSFSGTGSDTQYF; CDR3 length: 15; clone size: .; J gene: TRBJ2-3; V gene: TRBV13
CDR3 protein: CASSRMNTEAFF; CDR3 length: 12; clone size: .; J gene: TRBJ1-1; V gene: TRBV2
CDR3 protein: CASSPKPGELFF; CDR3 length: 12; clone size: .; J gene: TRBJ2-2; V gene: TRBV7-9
CDR3 protein: CASRTGSFGYTF; CDR3 length: 12; clone size: .; J gene: TRBJ1-2; V gene: TRBV27
CDR3 protein: CASSPLSGGAETQYF; CDR3 length: 15; clone size: many; J gene: TRBJ2-5; V gene: TRBV18
CDR3 protein: CASSPLQHWETQYF; CDR3 length: 14; clone size: once; J gene: TRBJ2-5; V gene: TRBV7-8
CDR3 protein: CASSRPSGGSQETQYF; CDR3 length: 16; clone size: few; J gene: TRBJ2-5; V gene: TRBV5-4
CDR3 protein: CSVGAWRSYNEQFF; CDR3 length: 14; clone size: .; J gene: TRBJ2-1; V gene: TRBV29-1
CDR3 protein: CASSEYRGNQPQHF; CDR3 length: 14; clone size: .; J gene: TRBJ1-5; V gene: TRBV6-1
CDR3 protein: CASSVQGQETQYF; CDR3 length: 13; clone size: .; J gene: TRBJ2-5; V gene: TRBV9
CDR3 protein: CSVAGTQETQYF; CDR3 length: 12; clone size: few; J gene: TRBJ2-5; V gene: TRBV29-1
CDR3 protein: CASSRIMNTEAFF; CDR3 length: 13; clone size: few; J gene: TRBJ1-1; V gene: TRBV4-1
CDR3 protein: CASSPSGVDGYTF; CDR3 length: 13; clone size: .; J gene: TRBJ1-2; V gene: TRBV7-9
CDR3 protein: CASSLGRSQETQYF; CDR3 length: 14; clone size: .; J gene: TRBJ2-5; V gene: TRBV7-2
CDR3 protein: CASSSIASEQFF; CDR3 length: 12; clone size: .; J gene: TRBJ2-1; V gene: TRBV9
CDR3 protein: CASSLGATTYEQYF; CDR3 length: 14; clone size: few; J gene: TRBJ2-7; V gene: TRBV5-6
CDR3 protein: CATSTGVVGPLHF; CDR3 length: 13; clone size: .; J gene: TRBJ1-6; V gene: TRBV15
CDR3 protein: CASSLKAGGWSTQYF; CDR3 length: 15; clone size: few; J gene: TRBJ2-3; V gene: TRBV7-9
CDR3 protein: CSVDGPGLYEQYF; CDR3 length: 13; clone size: .; J gene: TRBJ2-7; V gene: TRBV29-1
CDR3 protein: CAWALRRAETQYF; CDR3 length: 13; clone size: .; J gene: TRBJ2-5; V gene: TRBV30
CDR3 protein: CASRRSVGQGDETQYF; CDR3 length: 16; clone size: .; J gene: TRBJ2-5; V gene: TRBV5-1
CDR3 protein: CASSVAAWYNQPQHF; CDR3 length: 15; clone size: few; J gene: TRBJ1-5; V gene: TRBV2
CDR3 protein: CSVGGAGNQPQHF; CDR3 length: 13; clone size: .; J gene: TRBJ1-5; V gene: TRBV29-1
CDR3 protein: CASSQPTARYNEQFF; CDR3 length: 15; clone size: .; J gene: TRBJ2-1; V gene: TRBV4-1
CDR3 protein: CASSLSGEGFSPLHF; CDR3 length: 15; clone size: few; J gene: TRBJ1-6; V gene: TRBV4-1
CDR3 protein: CAISESKWGGMSETQYF; CDR3 length: 17; clone size: .; J gene: TRBJ2-5; V gene: TRBV10-3
CDR3 protein: CASSIRGGSPSPLHF; CDR3 length: 15; clone size: .; J gene: TRBJ1-6; V gene: TRBV9
CDR3 protein: CAATRGGETQYF; CDR3 length: 12; clone size: .; J gene: TRBJ2-5; V gene: TRBV30
CDR3 protein: CASSRYGQGGSYEQYF; CDR3 length: 16; clone size: .; J gene: TRBJ2-7; V gene: TRBV7-3
CDR3 protein: CASSQFGMGEGNSYEQYF; CDR3 length: 18; clone size: .; J gene: TRBJ2-7; V gene: TRBV23-1
CDR3 protein: CSVGNKGDTGELFF; CDR3 length: 14; clone size: .; J gene: TRBJ2-2; V gene: TRBV29-1
CDR3 protein: CAWSVGRGNYGYTF; CDR3 length: 14; clone size: few; J gene: TRBJ1-2; V gene: TRBV30
CDR3 protein: CASSEIEEQFF; CDR3 length: 11; clone size: .; J gene: TRBJ2-1; V gene: TRBV18
CDR3 protein: CAWSEGVPSYGYTF; CDR3 length: 14; clone size: .; J gene: TRBJ1-2; V gene: TRBV30
CDR3 protein: CSVHDDRSFYGYTF; CDR3 length: 14; clone size: .; J gene: TRBJ1-2; V gene: TRBV29-1
CDR3 protein: CASSLGGTTQETQYF; CDR3 length: 15; clone size: .; J gene: TRBJ2-5; V gene: TRBV5-1
CDR3 protein: CASSLYEQFF; CDR3 length: 10; clone size: .; J gene: TRBJ2-1; V gene: TRBV11-2
CDR3 protein: CASSSTGRRTRPKTGELFF; CDR3 length: 19; clone size: few; J gene: TRBJ2-2; V gene: TRBV5-6